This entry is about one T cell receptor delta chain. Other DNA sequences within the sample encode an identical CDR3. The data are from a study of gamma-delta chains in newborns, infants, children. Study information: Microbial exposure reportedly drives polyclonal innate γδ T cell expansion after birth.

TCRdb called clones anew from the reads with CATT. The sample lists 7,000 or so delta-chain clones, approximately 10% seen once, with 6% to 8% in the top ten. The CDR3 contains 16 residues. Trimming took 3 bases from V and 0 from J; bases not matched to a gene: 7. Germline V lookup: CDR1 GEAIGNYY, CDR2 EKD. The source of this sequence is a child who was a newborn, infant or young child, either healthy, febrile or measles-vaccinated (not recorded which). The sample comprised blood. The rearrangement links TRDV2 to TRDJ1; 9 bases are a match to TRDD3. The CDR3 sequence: CACDPLGDPYTDKLIF. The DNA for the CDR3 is TGTGCCTGTGACCCTCTGGGGGATCCCTACACCGATAAACTCATCTTT.